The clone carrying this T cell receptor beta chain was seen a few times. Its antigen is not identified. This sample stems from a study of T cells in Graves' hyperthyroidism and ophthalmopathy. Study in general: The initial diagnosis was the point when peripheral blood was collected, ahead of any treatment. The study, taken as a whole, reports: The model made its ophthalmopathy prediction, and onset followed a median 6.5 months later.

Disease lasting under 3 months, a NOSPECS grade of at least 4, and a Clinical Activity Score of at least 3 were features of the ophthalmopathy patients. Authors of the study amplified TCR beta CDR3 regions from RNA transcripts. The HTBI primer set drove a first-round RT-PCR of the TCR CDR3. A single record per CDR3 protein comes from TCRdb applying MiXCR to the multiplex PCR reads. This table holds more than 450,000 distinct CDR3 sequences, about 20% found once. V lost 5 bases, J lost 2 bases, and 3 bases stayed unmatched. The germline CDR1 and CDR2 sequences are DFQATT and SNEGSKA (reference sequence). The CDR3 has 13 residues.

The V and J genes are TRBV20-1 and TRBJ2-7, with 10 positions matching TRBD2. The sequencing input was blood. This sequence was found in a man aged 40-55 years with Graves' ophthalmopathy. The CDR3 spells CSAGSGRTYEQYF. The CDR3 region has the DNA TGCAGTGCTGGTAGCGGGAGGACCTACGAGCAGTACTTC.